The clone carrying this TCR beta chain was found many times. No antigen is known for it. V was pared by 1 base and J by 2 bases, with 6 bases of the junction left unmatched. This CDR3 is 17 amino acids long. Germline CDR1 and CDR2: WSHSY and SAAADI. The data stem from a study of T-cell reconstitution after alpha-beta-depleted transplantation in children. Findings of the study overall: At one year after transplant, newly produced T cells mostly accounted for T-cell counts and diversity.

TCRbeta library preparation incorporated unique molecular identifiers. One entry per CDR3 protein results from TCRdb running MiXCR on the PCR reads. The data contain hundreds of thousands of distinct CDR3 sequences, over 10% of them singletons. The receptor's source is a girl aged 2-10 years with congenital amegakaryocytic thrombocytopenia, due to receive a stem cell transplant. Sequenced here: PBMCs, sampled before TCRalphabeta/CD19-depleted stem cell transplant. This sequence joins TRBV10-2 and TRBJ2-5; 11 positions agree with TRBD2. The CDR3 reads CASSELTSGRDQETQYF. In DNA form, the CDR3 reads TGCGCCAGCAGTGAGTTAACTAGCGGGAGAGATCAAGAGACCCAGTACTTC.